This TCR beta chain came from a study of blood T cell repertoires in COVID-19. As for the study in general: Sites across the United States, Italy and Spain contributed samples from acute and convalescent COVID-19.

Trimming removed 4 bases from V and 2 bases from J, with 8 bases in between. There are 13 residues in the CDR3. Germline-derived CDR1 and CDR2 are SNHLY and FYNNEI. TCRdb's table, derived via immunoSEQ multiplex PCR, lists solely in-frame clones and lacks some. This table holds around 700,000 clones, approximately 90% found once. Specimen: peripheral blood. The chain combines TRBV2 with TRBJ1-1; D is unclear. This TCR derives from a young woman with acute or convalescent COVID-19. The CDR3 bases are TGTGCCAGCAGTGTAATAGAAAACACTGAAGCTTTCTTT. This sequence encodes CASSVIENTEAFF.